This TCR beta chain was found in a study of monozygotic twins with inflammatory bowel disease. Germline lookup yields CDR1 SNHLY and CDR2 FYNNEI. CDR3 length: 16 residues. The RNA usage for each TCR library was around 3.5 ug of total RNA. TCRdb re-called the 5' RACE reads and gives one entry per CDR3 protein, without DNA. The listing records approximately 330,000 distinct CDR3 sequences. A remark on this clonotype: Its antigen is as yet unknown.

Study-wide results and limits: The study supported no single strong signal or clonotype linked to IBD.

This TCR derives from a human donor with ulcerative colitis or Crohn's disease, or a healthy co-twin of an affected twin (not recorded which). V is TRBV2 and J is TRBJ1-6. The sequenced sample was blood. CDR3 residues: CASSENRINNNSPLHF.